This T cell receptor (beta chain) was recorded in a study of T cell responses to AZD1222 COVID-19 vaccine. Germline CDR1 reads GTSNPN; CDR2 reads SVGIG (reference sequence). The CDR3 has 15 amino acids. V was pared by 3 bases and J by 4 bases, with 6 bases of the junction left unmatched. Using immunoSEQ multiplex PCR, the repertoire was profiled, and TCRdb retains in-frame clones only, with some absent. The sample lists 85,000 to 100,000 clones, roughly nine tenths occurring once. The study, taken as a whole, reports: Most donors were white British and more were female, and clonal diversity was possibly underestimated. Only a handful of AZD1222 recipients, five to seven in all, had baseline seropositivity. A reported finding is that nearly half of spike-specific TCRs target unmutated variant regions.

For this clone: Its antigen is still unknown.

Pooled in the analysis were second doses at about 4 or about 12 weeks. This TCR was recovered from an adult who received the AZD1222 COVID-19 vaccine. The sample was peripheral blood, taken 28 days after the second AZD1222 dose. This chain uses TRBV30 with TRBJ2-1, with TRBD2 matching over 10 bases. CDR3 nucleotides: TGTGCCTGGAGCGCCGGACTAGCGGCTTACAATGAGCAGTTCTTC. It translates to CAWSAGLAAYNEQFF.